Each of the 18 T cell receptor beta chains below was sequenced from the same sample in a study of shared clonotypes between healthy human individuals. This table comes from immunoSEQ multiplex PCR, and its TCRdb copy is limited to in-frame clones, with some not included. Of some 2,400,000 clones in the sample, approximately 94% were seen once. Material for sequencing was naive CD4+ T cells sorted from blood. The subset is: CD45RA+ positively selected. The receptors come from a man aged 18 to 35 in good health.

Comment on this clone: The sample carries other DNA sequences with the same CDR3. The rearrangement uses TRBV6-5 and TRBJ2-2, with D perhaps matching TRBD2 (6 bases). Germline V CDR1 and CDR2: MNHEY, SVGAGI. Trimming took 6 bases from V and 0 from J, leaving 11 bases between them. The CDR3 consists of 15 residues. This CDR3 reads CASRSGTANTGELFF. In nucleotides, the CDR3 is TGTGCCAGCAGATCCGGGACTGCGAACACCGGGGAGCTGTTTTTT.

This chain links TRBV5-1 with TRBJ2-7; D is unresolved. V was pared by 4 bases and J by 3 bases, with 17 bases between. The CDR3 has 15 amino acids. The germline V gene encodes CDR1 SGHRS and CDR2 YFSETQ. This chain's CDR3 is CASSADTPVLYEQYF. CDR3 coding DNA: TGCGCCAGCAGCGCCGACACGCCAGTCCTCTACGAGCAGTACTTC.

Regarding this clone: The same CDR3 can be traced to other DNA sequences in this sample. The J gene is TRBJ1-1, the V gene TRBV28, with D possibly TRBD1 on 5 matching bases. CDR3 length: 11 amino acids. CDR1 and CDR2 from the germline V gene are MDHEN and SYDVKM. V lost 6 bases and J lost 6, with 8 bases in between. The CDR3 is CASRDSPEAFF. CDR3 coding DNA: TGTGCCAGCAGAGACAGTCCTGAAGCTTTCTTT.

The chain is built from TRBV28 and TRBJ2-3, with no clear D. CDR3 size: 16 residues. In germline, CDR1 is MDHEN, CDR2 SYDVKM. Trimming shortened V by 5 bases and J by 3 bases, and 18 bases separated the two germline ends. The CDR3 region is CASSPPSFARTDTQYF. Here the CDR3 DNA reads TGTGCCAGCAGTCCCCCCAGCTTCGCTCGTACAGATACGCAGTATTTT.

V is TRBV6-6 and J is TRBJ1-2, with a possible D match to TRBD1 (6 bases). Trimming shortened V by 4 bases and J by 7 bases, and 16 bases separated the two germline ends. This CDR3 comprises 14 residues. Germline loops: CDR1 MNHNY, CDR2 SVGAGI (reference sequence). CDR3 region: CASSWTVGQGGYTF. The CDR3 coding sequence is TGTGCCAGCAGTTGGACAGTGGGGCAGGGTGGCTACACCTTC.

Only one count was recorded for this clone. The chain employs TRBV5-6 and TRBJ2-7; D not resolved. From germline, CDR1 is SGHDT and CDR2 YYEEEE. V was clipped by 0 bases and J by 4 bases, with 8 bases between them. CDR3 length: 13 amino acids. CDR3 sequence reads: CASSLGRRYEQYF. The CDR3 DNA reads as TGTGCCAGCAGCTTGGGACGCCGGTACGAGCAGTACTTC.

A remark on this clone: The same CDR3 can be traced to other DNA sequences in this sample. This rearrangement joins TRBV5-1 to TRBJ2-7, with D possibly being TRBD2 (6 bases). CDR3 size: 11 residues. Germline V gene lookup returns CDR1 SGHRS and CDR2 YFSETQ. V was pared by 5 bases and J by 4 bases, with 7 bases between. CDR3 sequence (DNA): TGCGCCAGCAGTAGCGGTTACGAGCAGTACTTC. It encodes CASSSGYEQYF.

The CDR3 DNA is TGTGCCAGCAGCGTAGACGGGCAACCGAACACTGAAGCTTTCTTT. Its protein product is CASSVDGQPNTEAFF. The chain recombines TRBV9 with TRBJ1-1, with D unresolved. The CDR3 is 15 amino acids. Germline V CDR1 and CDR2: SGDLS, YYNGEE. The V end lost 0 bases, the J end lost 1 base, and 10 bases lay between the germline ends.

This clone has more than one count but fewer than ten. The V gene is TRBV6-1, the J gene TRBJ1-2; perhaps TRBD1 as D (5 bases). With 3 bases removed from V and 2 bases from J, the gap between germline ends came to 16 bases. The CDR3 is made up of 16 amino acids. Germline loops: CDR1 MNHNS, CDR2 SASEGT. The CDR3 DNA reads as TGTGCCAGCAGTGACCAAGACAGAATACCAAACTATGGCTACACCTTC. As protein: CASSDQDRIPNYGYTF.

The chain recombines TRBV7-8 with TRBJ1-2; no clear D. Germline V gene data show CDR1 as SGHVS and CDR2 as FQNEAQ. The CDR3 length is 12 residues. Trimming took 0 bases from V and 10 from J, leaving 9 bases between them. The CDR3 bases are TGTGCCAGCAGCTTAGCGCAGGTGCCCTACACCTTC. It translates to CASSLAQVPYTF.

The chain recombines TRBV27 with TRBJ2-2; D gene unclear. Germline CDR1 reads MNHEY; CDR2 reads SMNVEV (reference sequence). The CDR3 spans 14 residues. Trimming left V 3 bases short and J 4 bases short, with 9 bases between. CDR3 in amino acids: CASSFGLLTGELFF. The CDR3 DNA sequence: TGTGCCAGCAGTTTTGGGCTTCTCACCGGGGAGCTGTTTTTT.

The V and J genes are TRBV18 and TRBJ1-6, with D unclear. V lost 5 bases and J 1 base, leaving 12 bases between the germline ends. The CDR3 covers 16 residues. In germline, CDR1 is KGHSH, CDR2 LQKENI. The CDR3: CASSSYFVSYNSPLHF. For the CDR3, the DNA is TGTGCCAGCTCATCCTATTTTGTATCCTATAATTCACCCCTCCACTTT.

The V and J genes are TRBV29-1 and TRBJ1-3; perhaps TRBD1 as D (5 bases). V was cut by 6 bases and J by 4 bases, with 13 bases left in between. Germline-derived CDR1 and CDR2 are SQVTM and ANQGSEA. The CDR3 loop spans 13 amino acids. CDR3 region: CSVNSGWGNTIYF. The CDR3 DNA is TGCAGCGTAAATTCAGGGTGGGGAAACACCATATATTTT.

Here the CDR3 reads CASSLFPEAFF. CDR3 DNA sequence: TGTGCCAGCAGCTTATTTCCAGAAGCTTTCTTT. The rearrangement links TRBV7-9 to TRBJ1-1; D gene ambiguous. The ends were cut back, 2 bases at V and 8 bases at J, with 6 bases in the middle. From germline, CDR1 is SEHNR and CDR2 FQNEAQ (reference sequence). This CDR3 region has 11 residues.

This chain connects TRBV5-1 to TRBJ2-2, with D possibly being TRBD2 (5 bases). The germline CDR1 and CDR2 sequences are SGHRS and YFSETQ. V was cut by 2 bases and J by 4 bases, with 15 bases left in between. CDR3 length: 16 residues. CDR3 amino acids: CASSLDYPRGTGELFF. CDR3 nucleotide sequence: TGCGCCAGCAGCTTAGACTACCCGCGAGGCACCGGGGAGCTGTTTTTT.

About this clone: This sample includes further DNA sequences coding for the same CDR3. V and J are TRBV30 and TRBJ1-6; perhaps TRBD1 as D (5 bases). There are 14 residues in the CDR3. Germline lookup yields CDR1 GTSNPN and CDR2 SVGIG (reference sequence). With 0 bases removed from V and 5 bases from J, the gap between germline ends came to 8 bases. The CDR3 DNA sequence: TGTGCCTGGAGTGTTCAGGGTAATAATTCACCCCTCCACTTT. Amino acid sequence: CAWSVQGNNSPLHF.

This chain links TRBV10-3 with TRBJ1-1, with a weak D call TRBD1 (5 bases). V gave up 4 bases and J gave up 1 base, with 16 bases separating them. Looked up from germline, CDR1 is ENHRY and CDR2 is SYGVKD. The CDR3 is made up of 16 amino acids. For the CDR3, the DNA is TGTGCCATCAGTGGTGGGGGGGGAGAAGGGAACACTGAAGCTTTCTTT. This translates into CAISGGGGEGNTEAFF.

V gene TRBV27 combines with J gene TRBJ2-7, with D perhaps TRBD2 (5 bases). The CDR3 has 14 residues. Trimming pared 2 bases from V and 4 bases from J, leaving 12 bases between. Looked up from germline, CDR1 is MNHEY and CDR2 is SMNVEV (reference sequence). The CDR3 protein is CASSLRGKLYEQYF. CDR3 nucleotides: TGTGCCAGCAGTTTACGAGGGAAATTGTACGAGCAGTACTTC.